The T cell receptor beta chain under discussion was sequenced for a study of CD8+ T cells in alopecia areata. Background on the study: In an open-label trial, patients got 5 to 10 mg tofacitinib twice daily.

Study-wide findings and caveats: Researchers report lesional scalp, most notably alopecia totalis/universalis, outstripped normal scalp in clonality. There were also resident alphabeta T cells of normal skin sequenced in scalp samples.

This clone has at least ten counts. Its antigen is currently unknown. This CDR3 has 15 residues. Germline V gene sequence: CDR1 ENHRY, CDR2 SYGVKD. V lost 3 bases to trimming and J lost 3 bases; unmatched junction nucleotides: 0. The sequencing template was cDNA reverse transcribed from extracted RNA. Assay: immunoSEQ multiplex PCR; the TCRdb copy retains only in-frame clones and omits some. The sample yields some 170,000 clones, approximately 62% seen once. This chain links TRBV10-3 with TRBJ2-2, with 11 nucleotides matching TRBD2. The sequence was obtained from a human donor with alopecia areata. Specimen: CD4+ T cells sorted from blood, collected at week 0. Here the CDR3 DNA reads TGTGCCATCAGTGAACTAGCGGGGGACACCGGGGAGCTGTTTTTT. As protein: CAISELAGDTGELFF.